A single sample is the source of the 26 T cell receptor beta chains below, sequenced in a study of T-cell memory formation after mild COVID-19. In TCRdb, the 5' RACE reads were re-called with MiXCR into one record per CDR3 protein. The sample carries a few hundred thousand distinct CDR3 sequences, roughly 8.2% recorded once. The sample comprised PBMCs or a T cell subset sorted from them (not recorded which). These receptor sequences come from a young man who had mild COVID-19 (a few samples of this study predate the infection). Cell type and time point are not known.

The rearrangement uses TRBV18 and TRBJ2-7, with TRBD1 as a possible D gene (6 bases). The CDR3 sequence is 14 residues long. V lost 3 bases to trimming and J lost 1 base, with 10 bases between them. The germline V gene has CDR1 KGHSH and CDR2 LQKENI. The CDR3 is CASSPRDKSYEQYF. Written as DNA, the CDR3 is TGTGCCAGCTCACCTCGGGACAAGTCCTACGAGCAGTACTTC.

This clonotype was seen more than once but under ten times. This CDR3 reads CASPPGGATYEQYF. The CDR3, as DNA: TGCGCCAGTCCTCCCGGGGGGGCTACCTACGAGCAGTACTTC. This chain joins TRBV4-3 and TRBJ2-7, with 8 bases identical to TRBD2. V lost 9 bases, J lost 2 bases, and 9 bases stayed unmatched. The CDR3 extends over 14 amino acids. CDR1 LGHNA and CDR2 YSLEER come from the germline V gene.

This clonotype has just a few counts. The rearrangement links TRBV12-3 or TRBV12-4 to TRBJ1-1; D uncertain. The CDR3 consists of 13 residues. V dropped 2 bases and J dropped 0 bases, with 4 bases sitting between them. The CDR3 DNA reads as TGTGCCAGCAGTTTATTGGTGAACACTGAAGCTTTCTTT. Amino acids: CASSLLVNTEAFF.

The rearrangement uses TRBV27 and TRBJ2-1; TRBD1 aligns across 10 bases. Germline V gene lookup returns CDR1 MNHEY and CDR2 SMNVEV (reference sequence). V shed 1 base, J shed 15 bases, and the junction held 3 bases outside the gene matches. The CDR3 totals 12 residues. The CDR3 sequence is CASSLLDRGMFF. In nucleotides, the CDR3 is TGTGCCAGCAGTTTATTGGACAGGGGGATGTTCTTC.

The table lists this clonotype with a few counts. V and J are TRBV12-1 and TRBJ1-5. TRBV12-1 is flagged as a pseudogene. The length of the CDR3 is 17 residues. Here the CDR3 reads CASSQEADANSNQPQHF. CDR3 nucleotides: TGTGCCAGCAGCCAAGAGGCGGACGCCAATAGCAATCAGCCCCAGCATTTT.

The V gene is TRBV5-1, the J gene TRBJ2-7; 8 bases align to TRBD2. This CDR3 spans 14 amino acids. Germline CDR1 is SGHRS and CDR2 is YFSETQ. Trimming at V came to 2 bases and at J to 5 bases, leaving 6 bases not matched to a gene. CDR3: CASSFAGGGDEQYF. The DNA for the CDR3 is TGCGCCAGCAGCTTCGCGGGGGGAGGAGACGAGCAGTACTTC.

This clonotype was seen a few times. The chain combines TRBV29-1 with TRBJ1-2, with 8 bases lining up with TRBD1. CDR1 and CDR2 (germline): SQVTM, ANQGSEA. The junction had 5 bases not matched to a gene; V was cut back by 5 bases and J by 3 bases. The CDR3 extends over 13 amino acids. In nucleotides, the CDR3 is TGCAGCGTTCCTACAGGGGGAGACTATGGCTACACCTTC. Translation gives CSVPTGGDYGYTF.

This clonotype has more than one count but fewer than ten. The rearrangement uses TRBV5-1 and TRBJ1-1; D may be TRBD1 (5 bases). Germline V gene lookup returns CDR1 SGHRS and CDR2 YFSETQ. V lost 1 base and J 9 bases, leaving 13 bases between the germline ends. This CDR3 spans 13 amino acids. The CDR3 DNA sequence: TGCGCCAGCAGCTTGAGGGGCCTGGTTAAAGCTTTCTTT. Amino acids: CASSLRGLVKAFF.

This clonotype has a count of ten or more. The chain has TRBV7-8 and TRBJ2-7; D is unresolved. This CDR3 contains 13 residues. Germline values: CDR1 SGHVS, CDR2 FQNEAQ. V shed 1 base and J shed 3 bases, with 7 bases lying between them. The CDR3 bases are TGTGCCAGCAGCTTAGAGGTTTTCTACGAGCAGTACTTC. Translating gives CASSLEVFYEQYF.

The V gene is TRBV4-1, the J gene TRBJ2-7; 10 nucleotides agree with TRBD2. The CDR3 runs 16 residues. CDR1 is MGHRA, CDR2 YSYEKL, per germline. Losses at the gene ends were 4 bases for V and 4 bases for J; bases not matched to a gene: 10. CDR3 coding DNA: TGCGCCAGCAGCCGGGACTCGGGACTAGCGACGTACGAGCAGTACTTC. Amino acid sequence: CASSRDSGLATYEQYF.

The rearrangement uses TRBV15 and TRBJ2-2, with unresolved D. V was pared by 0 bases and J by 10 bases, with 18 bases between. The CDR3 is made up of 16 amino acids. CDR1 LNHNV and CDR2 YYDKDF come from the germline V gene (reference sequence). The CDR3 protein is CATSRDPQLGFSELFF. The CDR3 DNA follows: TGTGCCACCAGCAGAGATCCGCAATTGGGGTTCTCGGAGCTGTTTTTT.

The CDR3 loop reads CASSLTTDSETQYF. CDR3 bases: TGTGCCAGCAGCCTTACCACGGACTCGGAGACCCAGTACTTC. The J gene is TRBJ2-5, the V gene TRBV7-9; D might be TRBD2 (5 bases). V shed 5 bases and J shed 5 bases, with 15 bases lying between them. The CDR3 is 14 residues long. Germline loops: CDR1 SEHNR, CDR2 FQNEAQ (reference sequence).

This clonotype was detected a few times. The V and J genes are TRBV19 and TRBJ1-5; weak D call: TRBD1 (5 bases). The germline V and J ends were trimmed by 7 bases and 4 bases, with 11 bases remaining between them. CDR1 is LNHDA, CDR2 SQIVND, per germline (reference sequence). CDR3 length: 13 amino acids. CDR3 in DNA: TGTGCCAGTACCTGGGGGGGAAATCAGCCCCAGCATTTT. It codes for CASTWGGNQPQHF.

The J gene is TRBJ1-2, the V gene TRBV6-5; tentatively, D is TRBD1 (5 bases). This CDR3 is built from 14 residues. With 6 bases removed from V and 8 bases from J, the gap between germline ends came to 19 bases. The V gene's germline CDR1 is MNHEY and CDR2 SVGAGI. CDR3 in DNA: TGTGCCAGCAGAAACCCCGGGACGGGGATCGGCTACACCTTC. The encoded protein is CASRNPGTGIGYTF.

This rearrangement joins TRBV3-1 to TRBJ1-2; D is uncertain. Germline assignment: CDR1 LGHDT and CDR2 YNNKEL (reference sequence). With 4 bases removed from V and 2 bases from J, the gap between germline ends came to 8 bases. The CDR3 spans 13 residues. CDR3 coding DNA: TGTGCCAGCAGCCGCGGCAGAAACTATGGCTACACCTTC. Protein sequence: CASSRGRNYGYTF.

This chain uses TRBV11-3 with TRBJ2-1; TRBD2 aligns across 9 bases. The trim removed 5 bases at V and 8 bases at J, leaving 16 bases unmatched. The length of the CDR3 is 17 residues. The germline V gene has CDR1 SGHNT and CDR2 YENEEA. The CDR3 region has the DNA TGTGCCAGCAGCCAAGGGGTAGGGCTAGCGGGGATGTATGAGCAGTTCTTC. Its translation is CASSQGVGLAGMYEQFF.

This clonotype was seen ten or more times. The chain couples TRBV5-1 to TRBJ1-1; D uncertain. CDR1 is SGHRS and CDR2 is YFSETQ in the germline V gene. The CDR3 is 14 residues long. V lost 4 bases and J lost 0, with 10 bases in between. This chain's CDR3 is CASSRGTLNTEAFF. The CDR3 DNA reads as TGCGCCAGCAGCCGGGGTACTTTGAACACTGAAGCTTTCTTT.

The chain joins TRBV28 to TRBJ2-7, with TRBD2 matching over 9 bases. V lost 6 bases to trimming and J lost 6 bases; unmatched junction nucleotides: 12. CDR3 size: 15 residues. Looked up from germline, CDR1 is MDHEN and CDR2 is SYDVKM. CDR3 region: CASRDSGGPGLEQYF. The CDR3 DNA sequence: TGTGCCAGCAGGGATAGCGGGGGTCCGGGGCTCGAGCAGTACTTC.

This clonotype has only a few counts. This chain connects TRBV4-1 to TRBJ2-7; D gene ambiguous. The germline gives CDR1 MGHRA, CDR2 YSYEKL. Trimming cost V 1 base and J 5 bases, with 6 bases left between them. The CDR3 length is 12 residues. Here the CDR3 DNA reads TGCGCCAGCAGCCAAGTCACCGACGAGCAGTACTTC. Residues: CASSQVTDEQYF.

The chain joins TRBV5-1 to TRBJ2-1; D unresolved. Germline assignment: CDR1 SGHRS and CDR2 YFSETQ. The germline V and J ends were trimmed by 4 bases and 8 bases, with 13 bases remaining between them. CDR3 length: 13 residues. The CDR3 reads CASSTRPWDEQFF. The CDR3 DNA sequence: TGCGCCAGCAGCACCAGACCTTGGGATGAGCAGTTCTTC. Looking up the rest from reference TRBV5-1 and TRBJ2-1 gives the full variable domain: KAGVTQTPRYLIKTRGQQVTLSCSPISGHRSVSWYQQTPGQGLQFLFEYFSETQRNKGNFPGRFSGRQFSNSRSEMNVSTLELGDSALYLCASSTRPWDEQFFGPGTRLTVL.

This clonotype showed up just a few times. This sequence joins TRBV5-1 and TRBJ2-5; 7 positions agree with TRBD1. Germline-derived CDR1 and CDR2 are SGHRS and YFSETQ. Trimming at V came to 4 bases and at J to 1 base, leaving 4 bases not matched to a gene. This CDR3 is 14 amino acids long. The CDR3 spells CASSQGQFQETQYF. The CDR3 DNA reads TGCGCCAGCAGCCAGGGACAGTTCCAAGAGACCCAGTACTTC.

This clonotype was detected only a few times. In DNA form, the CDR3 reads TGTGCCAGCAAGCAATCGGTCACCTCTGGAAACACCATATATTTT. It specifies CASKQSVTSGNTIYF. The chain recombines TRBV2 with TRBJ1-3; the D is unclear. The V end was cut by 7 bases, the J end by 0 bases, with 13 bases between. Germline CDR1 reads SNHLY; CDR2 reads FYNNEI. This CDR3 is 15 amino acids long.

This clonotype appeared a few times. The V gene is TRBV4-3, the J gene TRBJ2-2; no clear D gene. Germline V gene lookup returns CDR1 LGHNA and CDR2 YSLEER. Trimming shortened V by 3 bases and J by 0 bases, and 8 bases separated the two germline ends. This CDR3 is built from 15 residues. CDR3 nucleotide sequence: TGCGCCAGCAGCCAGGGTCTTCCGAACACCGGGGAGCTGTTTTTT. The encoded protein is CASSQGLPNTGELFF.

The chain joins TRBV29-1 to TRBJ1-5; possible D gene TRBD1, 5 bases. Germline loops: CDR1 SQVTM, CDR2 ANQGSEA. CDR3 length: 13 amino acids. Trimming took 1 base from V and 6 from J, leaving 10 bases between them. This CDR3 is CSVEGQGSQPQHF. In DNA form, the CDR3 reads TGCAGCGTTGAAGGGCAGGGATCTCAGCCCCAGCATTTT.

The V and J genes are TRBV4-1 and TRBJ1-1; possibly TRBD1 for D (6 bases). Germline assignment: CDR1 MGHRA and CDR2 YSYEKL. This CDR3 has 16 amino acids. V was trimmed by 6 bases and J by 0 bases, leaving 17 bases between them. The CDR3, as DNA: TGCGCCAGCAGACACACTCCGGGACACGTGAACACTGAAGCTTTCTTT. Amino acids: CASRHTPGHVNTEAFF.

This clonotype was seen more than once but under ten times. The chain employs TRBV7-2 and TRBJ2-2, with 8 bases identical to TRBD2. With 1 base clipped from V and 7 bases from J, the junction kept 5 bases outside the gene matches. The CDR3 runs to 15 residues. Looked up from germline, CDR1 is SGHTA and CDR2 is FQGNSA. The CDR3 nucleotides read TGTGCCAGCAGCTTAGTGGCGGGGGGCGTCGGGGAGCTGTTTTTT. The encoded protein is CASSLVAGGVGELFF.